A selection of T cell receptor beta chains follows, all from one sample in a study of Graves' ophthalmopathy and Graves' hyperthyroidism. TCRdb reprocessed the multiplex PCR reads with MiXCR, giving one entry per CDR3 protein. Among about 550,000 distinct CDR3 sequences listed, 35% to 45% were seen once. Input material: peripheral blood or thyroid tissue (not recorded which). The receptors shown here come from an adult man with Graves' hyperthyroidism. Each CDR3 is given with its conserved first and last residue. A D gene is named only where the DNA matches it firmly. Clone size appears in some rows only: once, few, many, or a class for an expanded clone.

d_call: -
clone_size: -
v_call: TRBV28
j_call: TRBJ2-2
cdr3_nt: TGTGCCAGCAGTTTTTTCCGTACCGGGGAGCTGTTTTTT
cdr3_aa: CASSFFRTGELFF

d_call: -
clone_size: many
v_call: TRBV10-1
j_call: TRBJ1-2
cdr3_nt: TGCGCCAGCAGTGAGTCCATATTCTATGGCTACACCTTC
cdr3_aa: CASSESIFYGYTF

d_call: -
clone_size: many
v_call: TRBV29-1
j_call: TRBJ1-3
cdr3_nt: TGCAGCGTTGTGCGCGGAGGAAACACCATATATTTT
cdr3_aa: CSVVRGGNTIYF

d_call: -
clone_size: many
v_call: TRBV10-3
j_call: TRBJ2-6
cdr3_nt: TGTGCCATCATGACCCGCTTGCTTTCTGGGGCCAACGTCCTGACTTTC
cdr3_aa: CAIMTRLLSGANVLTF

d_call: TRBD1
clone_size: many
v_call: TRBV2
j_call: TRBJ1-2
cdr3_nt: TGTGCCAGCACCGGGACAGGGCCTACTGGCTACACCTTC
cdr3_aa: CASTGTGPTGYTF

d_call: TRBD1
clone_size: few
v_call: TRBV5-1
j_call: TRBJ1-1
cdr3_nt: TGCGCCAGCAGCGCCCGTCAGGGGGTAACATCGTACACTGAAGCTTTCTTT
cdr3_aa: CASSARQGVTSYTEAFF

d_call: -
clone_size: -
v_call: TRBV2
j_call: TRBJ2-1
cdr3_nt: TGTGCCAGCAGTGAAAGTCTGGGGACACCTGGGTACAATGAGCAGTTCTTC
cdr3_aa: CASSESLGTPGYNEQFF

d_call: -
clone_size: -
v_call: TRBV18
j_call: TRBJ1-1
cdr3_nt: TGTGCCAGCTCACCAAAGAGGGGTGGGGACACTGAAGCTTTCTTT
cdr3_aa: CASSPKRGGDTEAFF

d_call: TRBD1
clone_size: -
v_call: TRBV5-6
j_call: TRBJ2-1
cdr3_nt: TGTGCCAGCAGCCGAACGACAGGGTCTTCGAGGGATGAGCAGTTCTTC
cdr3_aa: CASSRTTGSSRDEQFF

d_call: -
clone_size: many
v_call: TRBV5-8
j_call: TRBJ2-5
cdr3_nt: TGTGCCAGCAGCCCTCGATTTGCGGGGCCCCAAGAGACCCAGTACTTC
cdr3_aa: CASSPRFAGPQETQYF

d_call: -
clone_size: -
v_call: TRBV5-1
j_call: TRBJ1-4
cdr3_nt: TGCGCCAGCAGCTCCCTCCCGGACCGGGTTGAAAAACTGTTTTTT
cdr3_aa: CASSSLPDRVEKLFF

d_call: -
clone_size: many
v_call: TRBV2
j_call: TRBJ2-2
cdr3_nt: TGTGCCAGTGAGGGACTTCCCACCGGGGAGCTGTTTTTT
cdr3_aa: CASEGLPTGELFF

d_call: -
clone_size: many
v_call: TRBV27
j_call: TRBJ1-2
cdr3_nt: TGTGCCAGCGGGGATCCCGGGGTTGGCTACACCTTC
cdr3_aa: CASGDPGVGYTF

d_call: TRBD1
clone_size: many
v_call: TRBV9
j_call: TRBJ1-2
cdr3_nt: TGTGCCAGCAGCGTAGCGGACAGGGTCGGCGGCTACACCTTC
cdr3_aa: CASSVADRVGGYTF

d_call: TRBD1
clone_size: -
v_call: TRBV6-1
j_call: TRBJ1-2
cdr3_nt: TGTGCCATCAGTGAATCGACAGGGCGATACTATGGCTACACCTTC
cdr3_aa: CAISESTGRYYGYTF

d_call: -
clone_size: many
v_call: TRBV6-5
j_call: TRBJ1-6
cdr3_nt: TGTGCCAGCAGTGCGACTGGATCCAATAATTCACCCCTCCACTTT
cdr3_aa: CASSATGSNNSPLHF

d_call: -
clone_size: -
v_call: TRBV29-1
j_call: TRBJ2-7
cdr3_nt: TGCGCTGCCGGGGACGACCCCTACGAGCAGTACTTC
cdr3_aa: CAAGDDPYEQYF

d_call: -
clone_size: -
v_call: TRBV7-2
j_call: TRBJ1-1
cdr3_nt: TGTGCCAGCAGCCAGGTCGGGGGCCATGGCTTTGAAGCTTTCTTT
cdr3_aa: CASSQVGGHGFEAFF

d_call: -
clone_size: -
v_call: TRBV19
j_call: TRBJ2-3
cdr3_nt: TGTGCCAGTAGTATCCCTTCTATGTCTGGCGCAGATACGCAGTATTTT
cdr3_aa: CASSIPSMSGADTQYF

d_call: -
clone_size: many
v_call: TRBV15
j_call: TRBJ1-4
cdr3_nt: TGTGCCACCAGCAGAGATCGGGGCACTAATGAAAAACTGTTTTTT
cdr3_aa: CATSRDRGTNEKLFF

d_call: -
clone_size: many
v_call: TRBV6-5
j_call: TRBJ1-3
cdr3_nt: TGTGCCACACGGTCAGGAAACACCATATATTTT
cdr3_aa: CATRSGNTIYF

d_call: -
clone_size: few
v_call: TRBV6-6
j_call: TRBJ1-2
cdr3_nt: TGTGCCAGCAGTTACGACGGGACCGGAGACCAAGCTAACTATGGCTACACCTTC
cdr3_aa: CASSYDGTGDQANYGYTF

d_call: -
clone_size: few
v_call: TRBV30
j_call: TRBJ2-7
cdr3_nt: TGTGCCTGTGGAGGGGGACCCTACGAGCAGTACTTC
cdr3_aa: CACGGGPYEQYF

d_call: -
clone_size: -
v_call: TRBV15
j_call: TRBJ2-3
cdr3_nt: TGTGCCACCAGCAGAGTCGGTTCCGGTACCAAAATCACAGATACGCAGTATTTT
cdr3_aa: CATSRVGSGTKITDTQYF

d_call: TRBD1
clone_size: -
v_call: TRBV7-3
j_call: TRBJ2-7
cdr3_nt: TGTGCCAGCTCACCAGGCAGGGGGCTCAACGAGCAGTACTTC
cdr3_aa: CASSPGRGLNEQYF

d_call: TRBD1
clone_size: few
v_call: TRBV10-3
j_call: TRBJ2-3
cdr3_nt: TGTGCCATCAGTGACCAGGGGGATAGGACAGATACGCAGTATTTT
cdr3_aa: CAISDQGDRTDTQYF

d_call: TRBD2
clone_size: many
v_call: TRBV4-1
j_call: TRBJ2-7
cdr3_nt: TGCGCCAGCAGCCAAGTCTGGACTAGCGGAGGTACCTACGAGCAGTACTTC
cdr3_aa: CASSQVWTSGGTYEQYF

d_call: -
clone_size: few
v_call: TRBV5-6
j_call: TRBJ1-3
cdr3_nt: TGTGCCAGCAGCTTGGCCGCAGCCTCTGGAAACACCATATATTTT
cdr3_aa: CASSLAAASGNTIYF

d_call: TRBD2
clone_size: many
v_call: TRBV7-6
j_call: TRBJ2-5
cdr3_nt: TGTGCCAGCAGCTTAGGACTAGCGGGGGGGCAAGAGACCCAGTACTTC
cdr3_aa: CASSLGLAGGQETQYF

d_call: -
clone_size: many
v_call: TRBV9
j_call: TRBJ1-1
cdr3_nt: TGTGCCAGCAGCGTAGGTGTTGGACAGATGAACACTGAAGCTTTCTTT
cdr3_aa: CASSVGVGQMNTEAFF

d_call: -
clone_size: -
v_call: TRBV2
j_call: TRBJ1-1
cdr3_nt: TGTGCCAGCAGTGGGGGGATTGGGACTGAAGCTTTCTTT
cdr3_aa: CASSGGIGTEAFF

d_call: -
clone_size: many
v_call: TRBV6-1
j_call: TRBJ1-5
cdr3_nt: TGTGCCAGCAGTGGACAGGCCCACAACCAGCCCCAGCATTTT
cdr3_aa: CASSGQAHNQPQHF

d_call: -
clone_size: many
v_call: TRBV7-3
j_call: TRBJ1-5
cdr3_nt: TGTGCCAGCAGCGCGACCCCGGCTCAGCCCCAGCATTTT
cdr3_aa: CASSATPAQPQHF

d_call: TRBD1
clone_size: -
v_call: TRBV29-1
j_call: TRBJ1-1
cdr3_nt: TGCAGCGTTGAAGTAAGGGACAGGGGAAGAACTGAAGCTTTCTTT
cdr3_aa: CSVEVRDRGRTEAFF

d_call: -
clone_size: once
v_call: TRBV5-1
j_call: TRBJ2-7
cdr3_nt: TGCGCCAGCAGCTTGGTGGGGCAGATGAGCTCCTACGAGCAGTACTTC
cdr3_aa: CASSLVGQMSSYEQYF

d_call: -
clone_size: once
v_call: TRBV5-1
j_call: TRBJ2-1
cdr3_nt: TGCGCCAGCAGCTTGGAAGCCGGGGGCGATTACAATGAGCAGTTCTTC
cdr3_aa: CASSLEAGGDYNEQFF

d_call: TRBD1
clone_size: -
v_call: TRBV19
j_call: TRBJ1-4
cdr3_nt: TGTGCCAGTAAACTCGGGACAGGGGGCGCGGAAGAAAAACTGTTTTTT
cdr3_aa: CASKLGTGGAEEKLFF

d_call: TRBD1
clone_size: -
v_call: TRBV29-1
j_call: TRBJ1-2
cdr3_nt: TGCAGCGTTGATGGGACCGGGACAGGGTATGGCTACACCTTC
cdr3_aa: CSVDGTGTGYGYTF

d_call: -
clone_size: many
v_call: TRBV12-3/TRBV12-4
j_call: TRBJ1-5
cdr3_nt: TGTGCCAGCAGTCCGCAGGGGAGGTATCAGCCCCAGCATTTT
cdr3_aa: CASSPQGRYQPQHF

d_call: TRBD1
clone_size: -
v_call: TRBV7-9
j_call: TRBJ1-4
cdr3_nt: TGTGCCAGCAGCTCCTCGACAGGGAACACTGAAAAACTGTTTTTT
cdr3_aa: CASSSSTGNTEKLFF

d_call: TRBD1
clone_size: few
v_call: TRBV12-3/TRBV12-4
j_call: TRBJ1-2
cdr3_nt: TGTGCCAGCAGTTTGGCCGGGACAGGGGGCAACTATGGCTACACCTTC
cdr3_aa: CASSLAGTGGNYGYTF

d_call: -
clone_size: many
v_call: TRBV10-3
j_call: TRBJ1-2
cdr3_nt: TGTGCCATCAGTGAGCGTCTGCAGGGGTCTGGCTACACCTTC
cdr3_aa: CAISERLQGSGYTF

d_call: TRBD1
clone_size: -
v_call: TRBV29-1
j_call: TRBJ2-6
cdr3_nt: TGCAGCGCCGCGACAGGGGTCTCTGGGGCCAACGTCCTGACTTTC
cdr3_aa: CSAATGVSGANVLTF

d_call: -
clone_size: many
v_call: TRBV3-1
j_call: TRBJ1-5
cdr3_nt: TGTGCCAGCAGCCAAGGTCGGGATCAGCCCCAGCATTTT
cdr3_aa: CASSQGRDQPQHF

d_call: -
clone_size: -
v_call: TRBV6-5
j_call: TRBJ1-5
cdr3_nt: TGTGCCAGCAGGGAAATTTCGGCAAGTCAGCCCCAGCATTTT
cdr3_aa: CASREISASQPQHF